Listed below are T cell receptor beta chains from one sample, sequenced in a study of identical twins. TCRdb re-called the 5' RACE reads with MiXCR, one entry per CDR3 protein. Of around 300,000 distinct CDR3 sequences listed, more than 6.5% are singletons. Another study also made use of these data, one on yellow fever vaccine responses in identical twins.

The sequenced sample was memory (CD45RO+) T cells sorted from blood. Receptor source: a woman under 30 in good health. CDR3s include the opening cysteine and the closing phenylalanine or tryptophan. D genes are given only for firm matches. Not all rows give a size; the values are once, few, many and, for expanded clones, a class.

CDR3 length	D gene	V gene	J gene	clone size	CDR3 protein	CDR3 DNA
14	TRBD2	TRBV20-1	TRBJ2-3	few	CSATGSGRADTQYF	TGCAGTGCCACCGGTAGCGGGAGGGCAGATACGCAGTATTTT
12	NA	TRBV7-9	TRBJ2-1	many	CASRRGSHEQFF	TGTGCCAGCAGACGAGGTAGCCATGAGCAGTTCTTC
20	NA	TRBV5-4	TRBJ2-3	many	CASSLVSLGRRPSSTDTQYF	TGTGCCAGCAGCTTGGTTTCTTTGGGCAGGCGCCCTTCAAGCACAGATACGCAGTATTTT
15	NA	TRBV28	TRBJ2-1	few	CASSGQIFSYNEQFF	TGTGCCAGCAGTGGACAAATTTTCTCCTACAATGAGCAGTTCTTC
15	TRBD2	TRBV20-1	TRBJ2-5	few	CSARDGGRATETQYF	TGCAGTGCTAGAGATGGCGGGAGGGCCACGGAGACCCAGTACTTC
12	NA	TRBV25-1	TRBJ2-1	few	CASSEYSGFEFF	TGTGCCAGCAGTGAATATAGTGGCTTCGAGTTCTTC
13	NA	TRBV7-6	TRBJ2-1	many	CASSLRPGDEQFF	TGTGCCAGCAGCCTCCGTCCAGGCGATGAGCAGTTCTTC
13	NA	TRBV27	TRBJ2-7	few	CASSSREKGEQYF	TGTGCCAGCAGTTCCAGGGAAAAGGGCGAGCAGTACTTC
15	TRBD2	TRBV5-1	TRBJ2-5	NA	CASSLWSGRDETQYF	TGCGCCAGCAGTTTATGGTCCGGGAGGGATGAGACCCAGTACTTC
18	TRBD2	TRBV12-3/TRBV12-4	TRBJ2-4	NA	CASSWLAGSLLAKNIQYF	TGTGCCAGCAGTTGGCTAGCGGGCTCGTTACTAGCCAAAAACATTCAGTACTTC
16	NA	TRBV7-9	TRBJ1-1	NA	CASSHLGQKKNTEAFF	TGTGCCAGCAGTCATCTCGGACAGAAAAAGAACACTGAAGCTTTCTTT
15	TRBD2	TRBV5-1	TRBJ2-5	many	CASSLNGGRQETQYF	TGCGCCAGCAGCTTGAATGGCGGGAGGCAAGAGACCCAGTACTTC
17	NA	TRBV6-1	TRBJ2-6	few	CASSLQGGPSGANVLTF	TGTGCCAGCAGTCTCCAGGGAGGTCCCTCTGGGGCCAACGTCCTGACTTTC
15	NA	TRBV27	TRBJ2-1	once	CASSLLAGAGNEQFF	TGTGCCAGCAGTTTACTGGCAGGGGCCGGCAATGAGCAGTTCTTC
15	TRBD2	TRBV10-3	TRBJ2-1	many	CAITRGNGGDNEQFF	TGTGCCATCACCCGGGGGAACGGGGGGGACAATGAGCAGTTCTTC
16	TRBD2	TRBV20-1	TRBJ2-1	many	CSARGRTSSWGNEQFF	TGCAGTGCTAGGGGACGGACTAGCAGTTGGGGCAATGAGCAGTTCTTC
13	NA	TRBV27	TRBJ1-1	many	CASGYRGNTEAFF	TGTGCCAGCGGGTATCGGGGGAACACTGAAGCTTTCTTT
14	TRBD2	TRBV20-1	TRBJ2-3	many	CSAREGGGWNTQYF	TGCAGTGCTAGGGAGGGCGGGGGTTGGAATACGCAGTATTTT
13	NA	TRBV6-6	TRBJ1-5	many	CASTHRGNQPQHF	TGTGCCAGTACCCACAGGGGCAATCAGCCCCAGCATTTT
16	TRBD2	TRBV28	TRBJ2-5	NA	CASRPSTSRPQETQYF	TGTGCCAGCAGGCCTTCGACTAGCCGACCCCAAGAGACCCAGTACTTC
14	NA	TRBV20-1	TRBJ1-5	few	CSAPYYASNQPQHF	TGCAGTGCTCCCTATTATGCTAGCAATCAGCCCCAGCATTTT
13	NA	TRBV28	TRBJ2-7	NA	CASSQNRPYEQYF	TGTGCCAGCAGTCAAAATAGACCCTACGAGCAGTACTTC
15	NA	TRBV15	TRBJ1-2	NA	CATSRDLEASYGYTF	TGTGCCACCAGCAGAGATCTCGAGGCTTCCTATGGCTACACCTTC
16	NA	TRBV14	TRBJ2-2	many	CASSQAKRAHTGELFF	TGTGCCAGCAGCCAAGCGAAGCGGGCCCACACCGGGGAGCTGTTTTTT
15	TRBD1	TRBV29-1	TRBJ2-7	few	CSVENRRGRYYEQYF	TGCAGCGTTGAAAACCGCAGGGGGCGATATTACGAGCAGTACTTC
16	NA	TRBV5-5	TRBJ2-2	few	CASSRTRTESTGELFF	TGTGCCAGCAGCCGAACCCGGACAGAAAGCACCGGGGAGCTGTTTTTT
15	TRBD1	TRBV5-5	TRBJ2-2	NA	CASSLGQVATGELFF	TGTGCCAGCAGCCTGGGACAGGTAGCCACCGGGGAGCTGTTTTTT
18	TRBD2	TRBV11-2	TRBJ2-2	NA	CASSPSLSSSGSTGELFF	TGTGCCAGCAGCCCTAGTTTAAGTTCTAGCGGGAGCACCGGGGAGCTGTTTTTT
13	TRBD1	TRBV29-1	TRBJ2-5	many	CSVGQGEQETQYF	TGCAGCGTTGGCCAGGGGGAACAAGAGACCCAGTACTTC
15	TRBD1	TRBV5-1	TRBJ1-1	many	CASSATTGGNTEAFF	TGCGCCAGCAGCGCTACGACAGGGGGCAACACTGAAGCTTTCTTT
14	NA	TRBV15	TRBJ2-5	few	CATSRGGPKETQYF	TGTGCCACCAGCAGGGGTGGGCCCAAAGAGACCCAGTACTTC
18	TRBD2	TRBV28	TRBJ2-7	NA	CASSWFPSVAGAPYEQYF	TGTGCCAGCAGTTGGTTCCCCTCTGTAGCGGGGGCCCCTTACGAGCAGTACTTC
12	TRBD2	TRBV12-3/TRBV12-4	TRBJ2-1	many	CASSAGVVRQFF	TGTGCCAGCAGTGCGGGGGTAGTGAGGCAGTTCTTC
14	NA	TRBV7-9	TRBJ2-5	many	CASSFRDIQETQYF	TGTGCCAGCAGCTTCCGGGACATCCAAGAGACCCAGTACTTC
17	TRBD1	TRBV5-1	TRBJ1-1	many	CASSPLPGTGRNTEAFF	TGCGCCAGCAGCCCACTACCTGGGACAGGGAGGAACACTGAAGCTTTCTTT
14	NA	TRBV11-2	TRBJ2-2	many	CASSFRTTAGELFF	TGTGCCAGCAGCTTCCGGACCACCGCCGGGGAGCTGTTTTTT